These 22 T cell receptor beta chains share one sample of origin, sequenced in a study of CD8+ T cells in alopecia areata. Described treatment: oral pan-JAK inhibitor, 5-10 mg twice daily. Following extraction, RNA underwent reverse transcription to cDNA, which served as the sequencing template. Clones were sequenced by immunoSEQ multiplex PCR, and TCRdb holds only the in-frame ones, with some missing. Of about 160,000 clones in the sample, 50% to 70% are singletons; the top ten hold 0.91%. Sample: CD4+ T cells sorted from blood, taken at week 4, from a patient treated with tofacitinib. The receptors originated from a human donor with alopecia areata.

The J gene is TRBJ1-1, the V gene TRBV10-3; D call uncertain. CDR1 is ENHRY, CDR2 SYGVKD, per germline. This CDR3 spans 16 amino acids. The ends were cut back, 0 bases at V and 6 bases at J, with 17 bases in the middle. DNA for the CDR3: TGTGCCATCAGTGAGTCGGACGGTCGCCGTGGGGCTGAAGCTTTCTTT. Translated, it gives CAISESDGRRGAEAFF.

The CDR3: CASSLFPSGRSIAYEQYF. CDR3 nucleotide sequence: TGTGCCAGCAGCTTATTCCCCAGCGGGAGATCTATAGCCTACGAGCAGTACTTC. The chain has TRBV7-2 and TRBJ2-7; 8 nucleotides match TRBD2. The V segment lost 2 bases and the J segment 2 bases; nucleotides outside the gene matches: 14. CDR3 length: 18 amino acids. Looked up from germline, CDR1 is SGHTA and CDR2 is FQGNSA.

The CDR3 reads CSVVIPPYEQYF. CDR3 bases: TGCAGCGTTGTCATTCCCCCCTACGAGCAGTACTTC. This rearrangement joins TRBV29-1 to TRBJ2-7; D unresolved. This CDR3 has 12 residues. The ends were cut back, 4 bases at V and 2 bases at J, with 9 bases in the middle. Germline CDR1 and CDR2: SQVTM and ANQGSEA.

This sequence joins TRBV5-1 and TRBJ1-6, with D possibly matching TRBD1 (6 bases). There are 15 residues in the CDR3. Between the trimmed V and J ends, which lost 1 base and 9 bases, there was a span of 14 bases. Germline V gene lookup returns CDR1 SGHRS and CDR2 YFSETQ. The CDR3 nucleotides read TGCGCCAGCAGCTTGTCCGCAGGGGAAGGTTCACCCCTCCACTTT. Translated: CASSLSAGEGSPLHF.

The chain couples TRBV29-1 to TRBJ1-2, with unresolved D. Trimming removed 7 bases at V and 1 base at J, with 10 bases between. The germline V gene has CDR1 SQVTM and CDR2 ANQGSEA. The CDR3 extends over 12 amino acids. The CDR3 nucleotides read TGCAGCGGGAGACTGCGTAACTATGGCTACACCTTC. It codes for CSGRLRNYGYTF.

The CDR3 sequence is CASSFRDRGRTEAFF. DNA of the CDR3: TGCGCCAGCAGCTTCCGGGACAGGGGGCGAACTGAAGCTTTCTTT. This rearrangement joins TRBV5-1 to TRBJ1-1, with TRBD1 matching 12 bases. CDR1 SGHRS and CDR2 YFSETQ come from the germline V gene. After removal of 2 bases from V and 5 bases from J, the junction contained 4 bases not matched to a gene. This CDR3 comprises 15 residues.

The chain joins TRBV18 to TRBJ2-5; D ambiguous. The CDR3 spans 13 residues. Trimming removed 3 bases at V and 0 bases at J, with 5 bases between. Germline CDR1 reads KGHSH; CDR2 reads LQKENI. CDR3 amino acids: CASSPTYQETQYF. As DNA, the CDR3 is TGTGCCAGCTCACCTACGTACCAAGAGACCCAGTACTTC.

This clone turned up a few times. The CDR3 loop is CASSPQDTQYF. The CDR3 nucleotides read TGTGCCAGCAGCCCGCAGGATACGCAGTATTTT. The genes are TRBV7-9 and TRBJ2-3, with D unresolved. The CDR3 sequence is 11 residues long. V was shortened by 5 bases and J by 6 bases, with 6 bases between the two germline ends. Germline CDR1 SEHNR, CDR2 FQNEAQ (reference sequence).

CDR3 DNA: TGCGCCAGCAGCTTGGGACAGCTCTCAGGTGGCTACACCTTC. Translation gives CASSLGQLSGGYTF. The chain carries TRBV5-1 and TRBJ1-2, with D perhaps TRBD1 (5 bases). Germline V gene sequence: CDR1 SGHRS, CDR2 YFSETQ. The V gene lost 0 bases and the J gene lost 7 bases, with 13 bases spanning the gap. The CDR3 contains 14 residues. Variable domain in full (rest from reference TRBV5-1 and TRBJ1-2): KAGVTQTPRYLIKTRGQQVTLSCSPISGHRSVSWYQQTPGQGLQFLFEYFSETQRNKGNFPGRFSGRQFSNSRSEMNVSTLELGDSALYLCASSLGQLSGGYTFGSGTRLTVV.

This clone was observed a handful of times. CDR3 residues: CSAGTGDMNTEAFF. In nucleotides, the CDR3 is TGCAGCGCCGGGACAGGGGATATGAACACTGAAGCTTTCTTT. This rearrangement joins TRBV29-1 to TRBJ1-1, with 10 bases that match TRBD1. Germline V gene lookup returns CDR1 SQVTM and CDR2 ANQGSEA. This CDR3 contains 14 residues. Trimming took 7 bases from V and 0 from J; bases not matched to a gene: 5.

The chain has TRBV19 and TRBJ2-5, with a possible D match to TRBD2 (6 bases). Germline CDR1 is LNHDA and CDR2 is SQIVND (reference sequence). Trimming took off 7 bases at V and 3 bases at J, with 12 bases between the two ends. The CDR3 has 13 residues. The CDR3 here is CASNRGTEETQYF. CDR3 nucleotide sequence: TGTGCCAGTAATCGGGGGACTGAAGAGACCCAGTACTTC.

This chain joins TRBV29-1 and TRBJ1-1; D call uncertain. Germline V lookup: CDR1 SQVTM, CDR2 ANQGSEA. The germline V and J ends were trimmed by 7 bases and 4 bases, with 13 bases remaining between them. The CDR3 covers 12 residues. The chain's CDR3 is CSERASSTEAFF. The CDR3 nucleotides read TGCAGCGAGAGGGCCAGCAGCACTGAAGCTTTCTTT.

The CDR3 region has the DNA TGTGCCAGCAGCGAAAGAAGCAATCAGCCCCAGCATTTT. Its translation: CASSERSNQPQHF. This sequence joins TRBV11-2 and TRBJ1-5, with D unresolved. V lost 5 bases, J lost 1 base, and 6 bases lay in between. The CDR3 totals 13 residues. CDR1 and CDR2 (germline): SGHAT, FQNNGV.

This clone was recorded a few times. CDR3 loop: CASSPGGVESSPLHF. CDR3 bases: TGCGCCAGCAGCCCAGGGGGAGTCGAAAGTTCACCCCTCCACTTT. V is TRBV5-1 and J is TRBJ1-6, with 7 bases that match TRBD1. Trimming at V came to 4 bases and at J to 9 bases, leaving 10 bases not matched to a gene. Germline V gives CDR1 SGHRS, CDR2 YFSETQ. This CDR3 spans 15 amino acids.

This chain links TRBV29-1 with TRBJ2-5; 10 positions match TRBD1. Per the germline V gene, CDR1 is SQVTM and CDR2 is ANQGSEA. The CDR3 length is 14 residues. The trim removed 7 bases at V and 2 bases at J, leaving 7 bases unmatched. The CDR3 reads CSALDRGRQETQYF. The CDR3 DNA sequence: TGCAGCGCCCTGGACAGGGGGAGGCAAGAGACCCAGTACTTC.

This chain connects TRBV29-1 to TRBJ1-1, with D hard to call. Trimming took 6 bases from V and 1 from J, leaving 15 bases between them. The CDR3 totals 14 residues. Germline CDR1 and CDR2: SQVTM and ANQGSEA. The CDR3 nucleotides are TGCAGCGTCCGTGAGTCGGGGAAGAACACTGAAGCTTTCTTT. This translates into CSVRESGKNTEAFF.

The gene calls are TRBV30 and TRBJ2-6; D call uncertain. CDR1 is GTSNPN and CDR2 is SVGIG in the germline V gene (reference sequence). CDR3 size: 16 residues. The V gene lost 6 bases and the J gene lost 0 bases, with 15 bases spanning the gap. This CDR3 is CACYSVAISGANVLTF. As DNA, the CDR3 is TGTGCCTGTTACTCGGTGGCAATCTCTGGGGCCAACGTCCTGACTTTC. Full variable domain (remainder filled in from reference TRBV30 and TRBJ2-6): SQTIHQWPATLVQPVGSPLSLECTVEGTSNPNLYWYRQAAGRGLQLLFYSVGIGQISSEVPQNLSASRPQDRQFILSSKKLLLSDSGFYLCACYSVAISGANVLTFGAGSRLTVL.

The V and J genes are TRBV9 and TRBJ1-4; TRBD1 is a possible D gene (5 bases). This CDR3 is built from 15 residues. V was pared by 0 bases and J by 7 bases, with 13 bases between. In germline, CDR1 is SGDLS, CDR2 YYNGEE. CDR3 nucleotides: TGTGCCAGCAGCGTAGGTTTGGGGCTGGTTGAAAAACTGTTTTTT. Translation gives CASSVGLGLVEKLFF. Full variable domain (rest looked up from reference TRBV9 and TRBJ1-4): DSGVTQTPKHLITATGQRVTLRCSPRSGDLSVYWYQQSLDQGLQFLIQYYNGEERAKGNILERFSAQQFPDLHSELNLSSLELGDSALYFCASSVGLGLVEKLFFGSGTQLSVL.

The V and J genes are TRBV30 and TRBJ2-1, with D unclear. The V end lost 1 base, the J end lost 9 bases, and 7 bases lay between the germline ends. Germline V CDR1 and CDR2: GTSNPN, SVGIG (reference sequence). This CDR3 contains 11 residues. The CDR3 region is CAWSGLVEQFF. CDR3 DNA: TGTGCCTGGAGTGGGCTAGTTGAGCAGTTCTTC.

This rearrangement joins TRBV9 to TRBJ2-3; 7 bases are shared with TRBD2. This CDR3 spans 15 amino acids. Germline values: CDR1 SGDLS, CDR2 YYNGEE. After removal of 4 bases from V and 4 bases from J, the junction contained 9 bases not matched to a gene. This chain's CDR3 is CASSPLASGADTQYF. The CDR3 DNA reads as TGTGCCAGCAGCCCTCTAGCTAGCGGTGCAGATACGCAGTATTTT.

The chain has TRBV30 and TRBJ1-6; D not certain. The V gene lost 3 bases and the J gene lost 6 bases, with 9 bases spanning the gap. Germline-derived CDR1 and CDR2 are GTSNPN and SVGIG (reference sequence). The CDR3 length is 13 residues. In DNA form, the CDR3 reads TGTGCCTGGAGCCGGGTCCCTAATTCACCCCTCCACTTT. Residues: CAWSRVPNSPLHF.

The rearrangement links TRBV5-1 to TRBJ2-7; 8 bases are shared with TRBD1. Trimming cost V 4 bases and J 5 bases; bases outside gene matches: 5. Germline V gene data show CDR1 as SGHRS and CDR2 as YFSETQ. The CDR3 is 13 residues long. The chain's CDR3 is CASSGQGMNEQYF. The CDR3 bases are TGCGCCAGCAGCGGACAGGGAATGAACGAGCAGTACTTC.